Listed below are T cell receptor beta chains from one sample, sequenced in a study of T cell responses to AZD1222 COVID-19 vaccine. Profiling relied on immunoSEQ multiplex PCR, and the TCRdb table lists in-frame clones only, not all of them. The data show about 120,000 clones, with 75% to 90% seen just once and about 3.1% held by the top ten. The material was peripheral blood, obtained on day 0 of AZD1222 vaccination. The receptors were gathered from an adult in good health. Both conserved end residues are part of each CDR3. The D gene is left open where the match is weak. Only part of the rows carry a size: once, few, many, or a class if the clone is expanded.

clone_size,v_call,d_call,j_call,cdr3_nt,cdr3_aa
NA,TRBV9,TRBD2,TRBJ2-3,TGTGCCAGCAGCGCGAGACCCGGGACTAGCGGGAGTTTAACAGATACGCAGTATTTT,CASSARPGTSGSLTDTQYF
NA,TRBV28,NA,TRBJ1-2,TGTGCCAGCAGTTTAGCGGCTGGGGCGGACTATGGCTACACCTTC,CASSLAAGADYGYTF
NA,TRBV27,TRBD2,TRBJ2-3,TGTGCCAGCAGTCCCCTGACTAGCGGGGACCCTAGCACAGATACGCAGTATTTT,CASSPLTSGDPSTDTQYF
NA,TRBV9,TRBD1,TRBJ2-3,TGTGCCAGCAGCCACAATCCGGCAGGGGGCAAGAATACGCAGTATTTT,CASSHNPAGGKNTQYF
NA,TRBV28,NA,TRBJ1-1,TGTGCCAGCAGTTTACTAGTGAACACTGAAGCTTTCTTT,CASSLLVNTEAFF
NA,TRBV5-1,NA,TRBJ2-1,TGCGCCAGCAGCTTGGCCGGGCTAGCCCACAATGAGCAGTTCTTC,CASSLAGLAHNEQFF
once,TRBV6-5,NA,TRBJ1-5,TGTGCCAGCACCCCGGCGGGGAATCAGCCCCAGCATTTT,CASTPAGNQPQHF
once,TRBV3-1/TRBV3-2,TRBD2,TRBJ2-1,TGTGCCAGCAGCCATAGCGGGGGGAAATCTACAAAGCAGTTCTTC,CASSHSGGKSTKQFF
NA,TRBV29-1,NA,TRBJ2-7,TGCAGCGCTGGCTTGGGGGGTTACGAGCAGTACTTC,CSAGLGGYEQYF
NA,TRBV7-2,NA,TRBJ2-5,TGTGCCAGCAGCTTAGCTGAGACCCAGTACTTC,CASSLAETQYF
NA,TRBV30,NA,TRBJ2-2,TGTGCCTGGAGTGTATCCCCGTCGAAGGGGGAGGGTGTCACCGGGGAGCTGTTTTTT,CAWSVSPSKGEGVTGELFF
NA,TRBV28,NA,TRBJ1-5,TGTGCCAGCGGGACAACTCACAATCAGCCCCAGCATTTT,CASGTTHNQPQHF
NA,TRBV11-3,TRBD2,TRBJ2-1,TGTGCCAGCAGCTTAGCTCGGGGTAGCGGGGCTCACCAGTTCTTC,CASSLARGSGAHQFF
NA,TRBV27,NA,TRBJ1-2,TGTGCCAGCAGTTCCCCCGGGGGCATTGGCTACACCTTC,CASSSPGGIGYTF
NA,TRBV7-3,TRBD2,TRBJ2-1,TGTGCCAGCAGCTTGGGACTAGCGGGTGAGCAGTTCTTC,CASSLGLAGEQFF
few,TRBV10-1,NA,TRBJ1-1,TGCGCCAGCAGTGACCCTCATTCCGGTGCGGTGAACACTGAAGCTTTCTTT,CASSDPHSGAVNTEAFF
NA,TRBV7-9,NA,TRBJ2-5,TGTGCCAGCAGAGGGAGTAGGGCTAGGCAAGAGACCCAGTACTTC,CASRGSRARQETQYF
NA,TRBV6-2/TRBV6-3,NA,TRBJ2-3,TGTGCCAGCAGTTATCGTCATTCTAGCACAGATACGCAGTATTTT,CASSYRHSSTDTQYF
NA,TRBV7-9,NA,TRBJ2-2,TGTGCCAGCAGAGGCTCCGGGACGGCGTGGGACGGGGAGCTGTTTTTT,CASRGSGTAWDGELFF
NA,TRBV2,TRBD2,TRBJ2-1,TGTGCCAGCAGCGCGGGACTAGCGGGAGGCGGGGAGCAGTTCTTC,CASSAGLAGGGEQFF
NA,TRBV28,TRBD2,TRBJ2-3,TGTGCCAGCAGTCGCGAGGCTAGCGGGAGCAGGTCCGGAGATACGCAGTATTTT,CASSREASGSRSGDTQYF
once,TRBV19,NA,TRBJ2-7,TGTGCCAGTAGTATAGGGACGGCTTACGAGCAGTACTTC,CASSIGTAYEQYF
NA,TRBV6-5,NA,TRBJ1-4,TGTGCCAGCAGCCCGCCGGCCACTAATGAAAAACTGTTTTTT,CASSPPATNEKLFF
NA,TRBV20-1,NA,TRBJ1-4,TGCAGTGCTGGCAGGCACGAAAAACTGTTTTTT,CSAGRHEKLFF
once,TRBV20-1,NA,TRBJ2-3,TGCAGTGCTAGTAGAGTTTACAGCAATACAGATACGCAGTATTTT,CSASRVYSNTDTQYF
once,TRBV5-1,TRBD1,TRBJ1-1,TGCGCCAGCAGGCAAACAGGGGGCACTGAAGCTTTCTTT,CASRQTGGTEAFF
NA,TRBV5-4,TRBD1,TRBJ1-2,TGTGCCAGCAGCTCTGCAGGCAGGGGGCTTAACTATGGCTACACCTTC,CASSSAGRGLNYGYTF
NA,TRBV19,TRBD1,TRBJ1-6,TGTGCCAGTAGTATAGTAGGGGGCTCGGGATCACCCCTCCACTTT,CASSIVGGSGSPLHF
NA,TRBV23-1,TRBD1,TRBJ1-6,TGCGCCAGCATCATACGGACAGGGGGCGGTTCACCCCTCCACTTT,CASIIRTGGGSPLHF
NA,TRBV30,NA,TRBJ2-2,TGTGCCTTAGGGGGAACCGGGGAGCTGTTTTTT,CALGGTGELFF
NA,TRBV7-3,NA,TRBJ1-2,TGTGCCAGCAGCTTAGGACCCGGAGTTGGCTACACCTTC,CASSLGPGVGYTF
NA,TRBV6-2/TRBV6-3,NA,TRBJ1-2,TGTGCCAGCAGTTACACGTCCTTTGACTATGGCTACACCTTC,CASSYTSFDYGYTF
NA,TRBV2,TRBD1,TRBJ1-2,TGTGCCAGCAGTCGGGACAGGGGGCAAGATGGCTACACCTTC,CASSRDRGQDGYTF
NA,TRBV3-1/TRBV3-2,NA,TRBJ2-2,TGTGCCAGCAGCCAGTTTCTCCCCGGGGAGCTGTTTTTT,CASSQFLPGELFF
NA,TRBV27,TRBD2,TRBJ2-2,TGTGCCAGCAGCGCGGGACTAGGTTCCGCCGGGGAGCTGTTTTTT,CASSAGLGSAGELFF
NA,TRBV3-1/TRBV3-2,NA,TRBJ1-2,TGTGCCAGCAGCCCAACGGGTCAGGCTAACTATGGCTACACCTTC,CASSPTGQANYGYTF
once,TRBV11-2,NA,TRBJ1-1,TGTGCCAGCAGCTTCGGAGCTTCGAACACTGAAGCTTTCTTT,CASSFGASNTEAFF
NA,TRBV18,TRBD1,TRBJ1-6,TGTGCCAGCTCTCAAAAGACAGGGGGAAATAATTCACCCCTCCACTTT,CASSQKTGGNNSPLHF
NA,TRBV18,NA,TRBJ1-5,TGTGCCAGCTCACCATCGCAGGGGCCGAGTGGGCCCCAGCATTTT,CASSPSQGPSGPQHF
NA,TRBV3-1/TRBV3-2,NA,TRBJ1-1,TGTGCCAGCAGCCATCCCAGGGGAACTGAAGCTTTCTTT,CASSHPRGTEAFF
once,TRBV7-2,NA,TRBJ1-4,TGTGCCAGCAGCTTAAGGCCCCTCATTTCCGATGAAAAACTGTTTTTT,CASSLRPLISDEKLFF